This note documents a single TCR beta chain sequence. Its antigen has not been determined. The input lacks base qualities; no much larger clone sits a single base away. TCR beta CDR3 regions were sequenced from DNA using the immunoSEQ Assay. The original pipeline was this. To compute T cell density, TCR beta template counts were normalized to usable DNA, which was estimated by amplifying housekeeping genes. Using the preseqR package, richness was estimated by extrapolating to 120,000 templates for tissue samples and 400,000 templates for PBMC samples. Clonality was taken to be one minus Pielou's evenness. Tissue-enriched TCRs were identified through differential abundance testing performed on productive amino-acid clonotypes, with a minimum total count of 5 and an alpha of 0.1. Repertoire overlap between compartments was quantified with the Jaccard Index and Morisita Overlap Index. GLIPH clustered TCR beta CDR3s with public tetramer-defined viral CDR3s; viral motifs required at least three viral sequences plus V-gene enrichment. TCRdb took over this immuneACCESS table, retaining in-frame rearrangements with V and J assigned. Such tables are incomplete; in checked studies, under half of the missing clones stem from an unresolved V gene, and the remainder is unexplained. That table gives V, J and clone size, and the DNA gave D and trimming. This sample has approximately 3,100 clones in its table, and over 20% of those were observed once. Of the sample, roughly an eighth is held by the ten largest clones.

The data derive from a study of T cells in localized non-small cell lung cancer (dated by TCRdb to 2019 to 2021). Study-wide context: Comparing tumors with uninvolved tumor-adjacent lungs, the study looked at the T cell repertoires of fewer than 250 patients with early-stage NSCLC. All 220 or so NSCLC patients in the cohort were treatment-naive and had localized lung tumors that were resected. The mean age of the NSCLC patients was approximately 71 years, with 120 to 150 men and 100 to 110 women. The paper as a whole reports these results and caveats: Multi-region tumor sequencing was not performed, so intratumor heterogeneity could not be excluded. Longer overall survival was associated with higher T cell density in blood, whereas shorter survival was associated with higher clonality in adjacent lung. The highest T cell clonality was observed in uninvolved tumor-adjacent lung, where clonality exceeded that of tumor, suggesting that antigenic responses were more focused in uninvolved tumor-adjacent lung. Of the top 100 tumor clones, a median of roughly 53 were detected in paired uninvolved adjacent lung; under 35 were also among that lung's top 100. Because the study design was exploratory, TCR variables were selected using unadjusted p-values without false-discovery rate correction.

At diagnosis, tumor, uninvolved tumor-adjacent lung and peripheral blood were collected and then preserved as a mix of FFPE and fresh-frozen material. Trimming takes 7 bases from V and 0 bases from J, and the germline ends sit 7 bases apart. Taken from the germline V gene, the CDR1 and CDR2 loops are SGDLS and YYNGEE. The CDR3 spans 12 residues, from the cysteine through the phenylalanine. Only CDR3 DNA remains: 36 bases, in frame from the first base. The receptor's source is a male donor older than 55 with stage II lung adenocarcinoma. The rearranged chain carries TRBV9 and TRBJ1-2; no D gene can be assigned with confidence. The specimen comprised lung tumor tissue, sampled before any cancer treatment. The CDR3 protein is CASYSANYGYTF. The DNA reads TGTGCCAGCTACAGTGCTAACTATGGCTACACCTTC. Joined to the reference TRBV9 and TRBJ1-2 proteins, this CDR3 gives the full variable domain: DSGVTQTPKHLITATGQRVTLRCSPRSGDLSVYWYQQSLDQGLQFLIQYYNGEERAKGNILERFSAQQFPDLHSELNLSSLELGDSALYFCASYSANYGYTFGSGTRLTVV.